The TCR beta chain under discussion was sequenced for a study of cytomegalovirus exposure and HLA in healthy donors. In the study overall: The roughly 130 validation repertoires used the same platform as the roughly 700 first-cohort repertoires (as reported by a later analysis).

Germline loops: CDR1 SEHNR, CDR2 FQNEAQ (reference sequence). The V end was cut by 5 bases, the J end by 5 bases, with 6 bases between. The CDR3 extends over 12 amino acids. TCRdb's table, derived via immunoSEQ multiplex PCR, lists solely in-frame clones and lacks some. The data contain 150,000 to 200,000 clones, around four fifths of them seen just once; the ten biggest clones take up around 2.4%. Sequences were obtained from PBMCs. This TCR was recovered from a man aged 25-45 years in good health and CMV-seropositive. The genes are TRBV7-9 and TRBJ1-4, with D unclear. The CDR3 DNA reads as TGTGCCAGCAGCCCCCAGAATGAAAAACTGTTTTTT. It translates to CASSPQNEKLFF.